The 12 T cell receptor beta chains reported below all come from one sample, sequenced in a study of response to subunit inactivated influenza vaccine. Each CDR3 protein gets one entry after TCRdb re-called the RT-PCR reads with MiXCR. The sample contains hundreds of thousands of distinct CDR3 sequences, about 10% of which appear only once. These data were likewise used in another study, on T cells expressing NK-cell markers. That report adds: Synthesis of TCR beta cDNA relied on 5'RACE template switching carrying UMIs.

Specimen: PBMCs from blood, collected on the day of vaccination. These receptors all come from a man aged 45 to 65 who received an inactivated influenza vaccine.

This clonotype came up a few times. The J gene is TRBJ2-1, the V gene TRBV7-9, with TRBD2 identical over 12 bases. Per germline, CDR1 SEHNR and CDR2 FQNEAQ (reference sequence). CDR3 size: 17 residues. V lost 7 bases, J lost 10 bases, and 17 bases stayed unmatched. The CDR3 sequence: CASIPGETSGGYPEQFF. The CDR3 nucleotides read TGTGCCAGCATCCCTGGGGAGACTAGCGGGGGATATCCCGAGCAGTTCTTC.

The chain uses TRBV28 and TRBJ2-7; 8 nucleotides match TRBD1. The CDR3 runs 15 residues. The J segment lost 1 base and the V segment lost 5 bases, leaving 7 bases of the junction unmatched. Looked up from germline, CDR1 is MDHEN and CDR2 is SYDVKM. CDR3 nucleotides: TGTGCCAGCAGTCTTCACGGACAGGGATCCTACGAGCAGTACTTC. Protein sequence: CASSLHGQGSYEQYF.

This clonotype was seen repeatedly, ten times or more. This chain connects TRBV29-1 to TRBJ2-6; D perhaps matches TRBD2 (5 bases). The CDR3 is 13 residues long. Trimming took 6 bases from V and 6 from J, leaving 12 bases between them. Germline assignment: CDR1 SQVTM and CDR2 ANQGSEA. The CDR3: CSVREALANVLTF. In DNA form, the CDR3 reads TGCAGCGTGAGGGAAGCATTGGCCAACGTCCTGACTTTC.

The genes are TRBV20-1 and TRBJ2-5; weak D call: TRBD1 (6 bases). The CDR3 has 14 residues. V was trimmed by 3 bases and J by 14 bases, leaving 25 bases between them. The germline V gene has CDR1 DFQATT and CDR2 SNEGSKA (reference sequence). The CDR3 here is CSASDRGGQIRVYF. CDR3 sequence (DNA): TGCAGTGCTAGCGATAGGGGCGGACAGATACGGGTTTACTTC.

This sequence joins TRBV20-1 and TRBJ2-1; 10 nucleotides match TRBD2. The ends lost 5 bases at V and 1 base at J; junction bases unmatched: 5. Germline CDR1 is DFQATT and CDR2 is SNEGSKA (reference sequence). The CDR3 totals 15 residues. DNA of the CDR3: TGCAGTGCTGCAGCGGGAGGGGGGTCCTACAATGAGCAGTTCTTC. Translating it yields CSAAAGGGSYNEQFF.

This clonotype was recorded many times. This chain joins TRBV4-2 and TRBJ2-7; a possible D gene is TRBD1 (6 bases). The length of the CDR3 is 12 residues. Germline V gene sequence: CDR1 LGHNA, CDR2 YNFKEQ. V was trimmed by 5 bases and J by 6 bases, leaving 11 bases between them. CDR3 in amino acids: CASSKQGSEQYF. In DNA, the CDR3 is TGTGCCAGCAGCAAACAGGGAAGCGAGCAGTACTTC.

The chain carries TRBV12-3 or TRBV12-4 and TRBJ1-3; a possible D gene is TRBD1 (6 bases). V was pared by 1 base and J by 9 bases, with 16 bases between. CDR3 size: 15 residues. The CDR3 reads CASSLVGGVISTIYF. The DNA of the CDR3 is TGTGCCAGCAGTTTAGTGGGGGGCGTTATTAGCACCATATATTTT.

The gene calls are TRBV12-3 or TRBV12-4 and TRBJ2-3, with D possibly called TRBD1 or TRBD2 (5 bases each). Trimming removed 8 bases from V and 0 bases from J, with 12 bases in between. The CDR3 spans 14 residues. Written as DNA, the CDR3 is TGTGCCAGCGCCCGGGGACGTAGCACAGATACGCAGTATTTT. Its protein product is CASARGRSTDTQYF.

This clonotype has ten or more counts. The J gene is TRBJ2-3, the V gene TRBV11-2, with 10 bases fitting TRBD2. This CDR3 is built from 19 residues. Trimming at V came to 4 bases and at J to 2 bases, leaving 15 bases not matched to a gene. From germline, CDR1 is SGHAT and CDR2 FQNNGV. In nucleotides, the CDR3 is TGTGCCAGCAGCTCTCGGAGCGGACTAGCGGACACGGACACAGATACGCAGTATTTT. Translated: CASSSRSGLADTDTDTQYF.

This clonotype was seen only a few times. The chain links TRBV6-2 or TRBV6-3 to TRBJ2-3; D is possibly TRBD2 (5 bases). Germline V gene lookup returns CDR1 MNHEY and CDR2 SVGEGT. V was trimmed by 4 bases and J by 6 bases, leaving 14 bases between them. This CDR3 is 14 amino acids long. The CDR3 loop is CASSSPDSLDTQYF. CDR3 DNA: TGTGCCAGCAGTTCTCCGGACTCCTTGGATACGCAGTATTTT.

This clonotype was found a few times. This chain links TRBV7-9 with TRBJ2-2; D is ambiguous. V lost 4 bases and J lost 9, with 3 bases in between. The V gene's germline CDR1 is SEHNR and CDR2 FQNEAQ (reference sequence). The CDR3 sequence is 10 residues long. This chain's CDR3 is CASSSRELFF. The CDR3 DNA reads TGTGCCAGCAGCTCCAGGGAGCTGTTTTTT.

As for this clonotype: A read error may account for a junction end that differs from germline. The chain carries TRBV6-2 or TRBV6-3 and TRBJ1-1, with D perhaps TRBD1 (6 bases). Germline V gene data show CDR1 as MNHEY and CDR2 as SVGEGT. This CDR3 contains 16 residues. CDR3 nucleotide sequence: TGTGCCAGCAGTTACTCTTGGGGGGGGCCGAACACCGAAGCTTTCTTT. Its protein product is CASSYSWGGPNTEAFF.